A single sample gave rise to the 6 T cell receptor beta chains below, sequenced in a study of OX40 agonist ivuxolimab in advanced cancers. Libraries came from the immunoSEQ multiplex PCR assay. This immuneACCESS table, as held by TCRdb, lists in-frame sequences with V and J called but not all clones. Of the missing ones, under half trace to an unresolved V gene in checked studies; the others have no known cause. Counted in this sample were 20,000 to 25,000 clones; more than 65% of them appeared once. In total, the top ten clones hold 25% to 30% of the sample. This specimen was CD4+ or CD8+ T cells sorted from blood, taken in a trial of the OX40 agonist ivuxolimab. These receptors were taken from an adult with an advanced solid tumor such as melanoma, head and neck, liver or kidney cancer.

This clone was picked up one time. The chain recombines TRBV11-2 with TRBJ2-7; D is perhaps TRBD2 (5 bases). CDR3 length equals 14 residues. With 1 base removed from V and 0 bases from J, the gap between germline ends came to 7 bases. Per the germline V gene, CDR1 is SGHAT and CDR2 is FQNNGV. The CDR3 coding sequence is TGTGCCAGCAGCTTAGCGGGAAGCTCCTACGAGCAGTACTTC. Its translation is CASSLAGSSYEQYF.

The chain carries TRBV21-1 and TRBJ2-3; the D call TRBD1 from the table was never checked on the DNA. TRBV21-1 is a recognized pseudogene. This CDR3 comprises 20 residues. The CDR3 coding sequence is TGTGCCAGCAGCAAAGGAGCAGGACTGCGGACCGGGACAAGCACAGATACGCAGTATTTT. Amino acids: CASSKGAGLRTGTSTDTQYF.

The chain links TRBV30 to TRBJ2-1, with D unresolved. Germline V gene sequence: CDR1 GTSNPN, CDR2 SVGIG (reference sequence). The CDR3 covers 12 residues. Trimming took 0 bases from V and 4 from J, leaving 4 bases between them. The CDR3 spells CAWSVIYNEQFF. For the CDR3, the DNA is TGTGCCTGGAGTGTCATTTACAATGAGCAGTTCTTC.

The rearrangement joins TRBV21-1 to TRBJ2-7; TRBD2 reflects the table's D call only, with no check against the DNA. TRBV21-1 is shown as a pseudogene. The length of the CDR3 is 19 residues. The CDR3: CASSSPRTSGRASSYEQYF. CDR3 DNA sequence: TGTGCCAGCAGCTCACCCCGGACTAGCGGGAGGGCGAGCTCCTACGAGCAGTACTTC.

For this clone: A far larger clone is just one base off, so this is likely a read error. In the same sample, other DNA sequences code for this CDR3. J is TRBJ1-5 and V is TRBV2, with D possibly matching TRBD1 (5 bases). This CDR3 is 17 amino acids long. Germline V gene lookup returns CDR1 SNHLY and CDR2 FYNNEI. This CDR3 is CASDRRRGAESDQPQHF. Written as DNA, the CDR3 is TGTGCCAGCGATCGAAGGCGGGGCGCAGAATCCGATCAGCCCCAACATTTT.

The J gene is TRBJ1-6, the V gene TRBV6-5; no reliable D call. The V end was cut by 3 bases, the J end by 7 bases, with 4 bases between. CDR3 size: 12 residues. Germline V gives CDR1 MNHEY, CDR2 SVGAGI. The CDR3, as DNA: TGTGCCAGCAGTTATACGAATTCACCCCTCCACTTT. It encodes CASSYTNSPLHF.